This entry describes one T cell receptor beta chain. The V and J ends lost 6 bases and 6 bases respectively, with 18 bases between them. Germline V lookup: CDR1 SNHLY, CDR2 FYNNEI. The CDR3 has 15 amino acids. This specimen comes from a study of control samples from healthy donors and cancer patients. Clones were read by immunoSEQ multiplex PCR, and TCRdb kept only the in-frame ones, dropping some. The sample includes some 160,000 clones, 80% to 95% of them seen just once. The sample taken for sequencing was blood. This TCR derives from a woman in her twenties or thirties in good health. V usage is TRBV2 and J usage is TRBJ2-1, with D tentatively TRBD2 (5 bases). The CDR3 nucleotides read TGTGCCAGCAGCGACCAAGGACTCGACCCCAATGAGCAGTTCTTC. Translated: CASSDQGLDPNEQFF. The entire variable domain, with the rest obtained from reference TRBV2 and TRBJ2-1, is as follows: EPEVTQTPSHQVTQMGQEVILRCVPISNHLYFYWYRQILGQKVEFLVSFYNNEISEKSEIFDDQFSVERPDGSNFTLKIRSTKLEDSAMYFCASSDQGLDPNEQFFGPGTRLTVL.